This TCR beta chain is drawn from a study of blood T cell repertoires in COVID-19. Assay used: immunoSEQ multiplex PCR; TCRdb lists only in-frame clones, some missing. This table has some 340,000 clones, 85% to 95% appearing once. This CDR3 comprises 12 residues. From germline, CDR1 is ENHRY and CDR2 SYGVKD. V was clipped by 6 bases and J by 4 bases, with 9 bases between them. The chain employs TRBV10-3 and TRBJ1-2; maybe TRBD1 (6 bases). This receptor was identified in a young woman who had been exposed to COVID-19. The sample consisted of PBMCs or T cells enriched from blood (not recorded which). CDR3 region: CAIRQGSYGYTF. CDR3 in DNA: TGTGCCATCAGACAGGGTAGCTATGGCTACACCTTC.